What follows is one T cell receptor beta chain and its context. This may be a read error, as it is one base from a much larger clone. The source of the sample is a study of T-cell reconstitution after alpha-beta-depleted transplantation in children. The TCRbeta library incorporated unique molecular identifiers. From the PCR reads, TCRdb called clonotypes with MiXCR, one entry per CDR3 protein. The table has about 610,000 distinct CDR3 sequences, over 9.5% seen once. The ends were cut back, 4 bases at V and 8 bases at J, with 15 bases in the middle. Germline loops: CDR1 SGHVS, CDR2 FNYEAQ. The CDR3 totals 14 residues.

V usage is TRBV7-6 and J usage is TRBJ2-1; D might be TRBD1 (6 bases). Sample: PBMCs from the stem cell graft donor, taken from the stem cell graft. The receptor comes from a human donor who donated a stem cell graft to a child with acute myeloid leukemia. Here the CDR3 reads CASSSLRGNDEQFF. The CDR3 nucleotides are TGTGCCAGCAGCTCCCTGAGGGGGAACGATGAGCAGTTCTTC.